The sequence of this T cell receptor beta chain was determined in a study of CD8 T cells in ankylosing spondylitis. V dropped 2 bases and J dropped 8; count of bases not matched to a gene: 1. In germline, CDR1 is DFQATT, CDR2 SNEGSKA (reference sequence). This CDR3 has 12 residues. Note on this clonotype: Its antigen is still unknown.

General observations from the study: Seemingly characteristic of ankylosing spondylitis blood was a TCR beta motif consisting of about 8 highly homologous variants. Disease-linked clones were CD8+ and relatively rare in peripheral blood. Earlier studies detected some motif variants in reactive arthritis synovial fluid and blood. Within matched ankylosing spondylitis synovial fluid, disease-linked clones were reportedly significantly enriched.

Preparation of TCR beta libraries was done by quantitative 5'-RACE with molecular barcodes. In TCRdb, the 5' RACE reads were re-called with MiXCR into one record per CDR3 protein. The table lists more than 600,000 distinct CDR3 sequences, roughly 19% of them singletons. This chain uses TRBV20-1 with TRBJ2-1; 9 bases match TRBD2. The sequence was collected from a male donor with ankylosing spondylitis. Source material: blood, either unsorted or a sorted T cell fraction (not recorded which). Written as DNA, the CDR3 is TGCAGTGCTAGATTAGCGGGAGATGAGCAGTTCTTC. Translation gives CSARLAGDEQFF.